This T cell receptor (beta chain) was sequenced in a study of blood T cell repertoires in COVID-19. Enrollees, about 18 to 100 years old, lived in 24 US areas. Participants' reported clinical history set cohort assignment. Measured with immunoSEQ multiplex PCR; TCRdb has only the in-frame clones, and not every one. The repertoire consists of 150,000 or so clones, with over 80% occurring once and the leading ten covering approximately 4.4%. The germline gives CDR1 LGHDT, CDR2 YNNKEL (reference sequence). The CDR3 loop spans 16 amino acids. With 5 bases clipped from V and 3 bases from J, the junction kept 5 bases outside the gene matches.

The sequenced material came from PBMCs or T cells enriched from blood (not recorded which). The V gene is TRBV3-1 (or the pseudogene TRBV3-2), the J gene TRBJ2-3; TRBD2 aligns across 13 bases. This receptor was taken from a woman aged 45-60 years who had recovered from COVID-19. For the CDR3, the DNA is TGTGCCAGCAGCTTTACTAGCGGGGGGGGGACAGATACGCAGTATTTT. Amino acids: CASSFTSGGGTDTQYF.